The 28 T cell receptor beta chains below all came from one sample that was sequenced in a study of cytomegalovirus exposure and HLA in healthy donors. A multiplex PCR was run with 60 Vbeta primers and 13 Jbeta primers. Here immunoSEQ multiplex PCR was the method, and the copy in TCRdb shows in-frame clones only, minus some. The table includes about 140,000 clones, 70% detected once. Sequenced sample: PBMCs. Receptors originate from a woman aged 55-69 years in good health and CMV-seropositive.

The sample holds a few counts of this clone. This chain links TRBV5-4 with TRBJ1-2, with 7 bases that match TRBD1. The trim removed 4 bases at V and 5 bases at J, leaving 8 bases unmatched. The length of the CDR3 is 14 residues. Germline assignment: CDR1 SGHNT and CDR2 YYREEE (reference sequence). The CDR3 DNA reads as TGTGCCAGCAGCCCCACCAGGGGGGCTTATGGCTACACCTTC. Protein product: CASSPTRGAYGYTF.

CDR3 nucleotides: TGTGCCAGCTCACCGCGGGACAGGGGTTTTTACGAGCAGTACTTC. It yields the protein CASSPRDRGFYEQYF. The rearrangement links TRBV18 to TRBJ2-7; 10 bases line up with TRBD1. V dropped 3 bases and J dropped 4; count of bases not matched to a gene: 6. Germline assignment: CDR1 KGHSH and CDR2 LQKENI. The CDR3 consists of 15 residues.

The chain joins TRBV6-6 to TRBJ2-3; D is perhaps TRBD1 (6 bases). Trimming shortened V by 5 bases and J by 2 bases, and 17 bases separated the two germline ends. Germline lookup yields CDR1 MNHNY and CDR2 SVGAGI (reference sequence). The CDR3 length is 16 residues. The CDR3 DNA sequence: TGTGCCAGCAGTACCGGACAGAAGTTTAACACAGATACGCAGTATTTT. The encoded protein is CASSTGQKFNTDTQYF.

CDR3 nucleotides: TGTGCCAGCAGTTACTCAGGGGGTCCCTACGAGCAGTACTTC. It yields the protein CASSYSGGPYEQYF. This chain links TRBV6-6 with TRBJ2-7; TRBD1 might be the D (6 bases). Germline lookup yields CDR1 MNHNY and CDR2 SVGAGI (reference sequence). The CDR3 consists of 14 residues. V lost 0 bases, J lost 2 bases, and 8 bases lay in between.

In its sample, this clone was seen once. This chain connects TRBV11-1 to TRBJ1-1; D perhaps matches TRBD1 (6 bases). The V gene's germline CDR1 is SGHAT and CDR2 FQDESV (reference sequence). Trimming cost V 6 bases and J 4 bases, with 12 bases left between them. This CDR3 is 13 amino acids long. Written as DNA, the CDR3 is TGTGCCAGCAGTGCAGGGGACCGCACTGAAGCTTTCTTT. Its translation: CASSAGDRTEAFF. The full variable domain, in which reference TRBV11-1 and TRBJ1-1 provide the parts outside the CDR3, is EAEVAQSPRYKITEKSQAVAFWCDPISGHATLYWYRQILGQGPELLVQFQDESVVDDSQLPKDRFSAERLKGVDSTLKIQPAELGDSAMYLCASSAGDRTEAFFGQGTRLTVV.

There are a few counts of this clone. The rearrangement links TRBV6-5 to TRBJ1-1, with 7 bases aligning to TRBD1. The CDR3 sequence is 15 residues long. V was pared by 0 bases and J by 3 bases, with 4 bases of the junction left unmatched. CDR1 MNHEY and CDR2 SVGAGI come from the germline V gene. The CDR3 sequence: CASSYSRGLHTEAFF. The CDR3 bases are TGTGCCAGCAGTTACTCGAGGGGGCTACACACTGAAGCTTTCTTT.

This clone turned up a few times. V usage is TRBV10-3 and J usage is TRBJ1-5, with 8 bases identical to TRBD1. The CDR3 has 14 residues. V was clipped by 10 bases and J by 5 bases; unmatched bases: 10. Per the germline V gene, CDR1 is ENHRY and CDR2 is SYGVKD. CDR3 DNA: TGTGCCACCCGCGGACAGGGTGGGGATCAGCCCCAGCATTTT. It specifies CATRGQGGDQPQHF.

The gene calls are TRBV30 and TRBJ1-4, with 7 bases identical to TRBD1. V gave up 3 bases and J gave up 8 bases; unmatched junction bases: 6. Germline CDR1 and CDR2: GTSNPN and SVGIG (reference sequence). The CDR3 is made up of 13 amino acids. This CDR3 is CAWSRGFREKLFF. Here the CDR3 DNA reads TGTGCCTGGAGCAGGGGGTTTAGAGAAAAACTGTTTTTT.

The J gene is TRBJ1-5, the V gene TRBV4-1; D uncertain. The V gene's germline CDR1 is MGHRA and CDR2 YSYEKL. Trimming cost V 0 bases and J 4 bases, with 13 bases left between them. The CDR3 spans 16 residues. CDR3 bases: TGCGCCAGCAGCCAAGAAGCTAACAGTTTTAATCAGCCCCAGCATTTT. As protein: CASSQEANSFNQPQHF.

This chain links TRBV9 with TRBJ2-2, with D possibly TRBD1 on 6 matching bases. This CDR3 is 14 amino acids long. Germline lookup yields CDR1 SGDLS and CDR2 YYNGEE. The V end lost 4 bases, the J end lost 2 bases, and 9 bases lay between the germline ends. The DNA of the CDR3 is TGTGCCAGCAGCCGGGGACAAAACACCGGGGAGCTGTTTTTT. It is translated as CASSRGQNTGELFF.

J is TRBJ2-1 and V is TRBV14, with 11 bases that match TRBD2. The junction had 5 bases not matched to a gene; V was cut back by 6 bases and J by 4 bases. The CDR3 length is 15 residues. Germline CDR1 SGHDN, CDR2 FVKESK. CDR3 in DNA: TGTGCCAGCAGGCCTACTAGCGGGAGATACAATGAGCAGTTCTTC. Its translation is CASRPTSGRYNEQFF.

Only one count was recorded for this clone. The chain employs TRBV15 and TRBJ1-1; weak D call: TRBD1 (5 bases). Germline CDR1 LNHNV, CDR2 YYDKDF (reference sequence). The V gene lost 7 bases and the J gene lost 1 base, with 10 bases spanning the gap. The CDR3 has 13 amino acids. In DNA, the CDR3 is TGTGCCACCAAGGAAGGGGAGAACACTGAAGCTTTCTTT. This translates into CATKEGENTEAFF.

This chain uses TRBV5-5 with TRBJ2-7, with TRBD1 as a possible D gene (6 bases). This CDR3 region has 16 residues. Per the germline V gene, CDR1 is SGHKS and CDR2 is YYEKEE (reference sequence). V was cut by 3 bases and J by 3 bases, with 19 bases left in between. Here the CDR3 DNA reads TGTGCCAGCAGCTCCGGGACAAACTTAGGGGGCTACGAGCAGTACTTC. Translating gives CASSSGTNLGGYEQYF.

This rearrangement joins TRBV19 to TRBJ2-5; D is perhaps TRBD2 (5 bases). CDR1 is LNHDA and CDR2 is SQIVND in the germline V gene (reference sequence). V lost 6 bases, J lost 0 bases, and 8 bases lay in between. The CDR3 has 13 amino acids. The CDR3 reads CASSPGNQETQYF. In DNA form, the CDR3 reads TGTGCCAGTAGCCCCGGGAACCAAGAGACCCAGTACTTC.

The CDR3 spells CASREGSSGANVLTF. Here the CDR3 DNA reads TGTGCCAGCAGAGAAGGGAGCTCTGGGGCCAACGTCCTGACTTTC. The chain uses TRBV11-2 and TRBJ2-6, with a tentative D call TRBD2 (5 bases). The V end lost 6 bases, the J end lost 0 bases, and 9 bases lay between the germline ends. Germline-derived CDR1 and CDR2 are SGHAT and FQNNGV. This CDR3 has 15 residues.

This chain connects TRBV11-2 to TRBJ1-3; no firm D call. This CDR3 is built from 14 residues. Looked up from germline, CDR1 is SGHAT and CDR2 is FQNNGV. V gave up 3 bases and J gave up 3 bases, with 9 bases separating them. In nucleotides, the CDR3 is TGTGCCAGCAGCTTCCCACAGCATGGAAACACCATATATTTT. It encodes CASSFPQHGNTIYF.

CDR3: CAWSEGQGYQPQHF. The CDR3 region has the DNA TGTGCCTGGAGTGAGGGACAGGGGTACCAGCCCCAGCATTTT. The V gene is TRBV30, the J gene TRBJ1-5; 10 bases fit TRBD1. Germline assignment: CDR1 GTSNPN and CDR2 SVGIG (reference sequence). The junction had 4 bases not matched to a gene; V was cut back by 1 base and J by 7 bases. The CDR3 runs to 14 residues.

This clone showed up just once. The chain couples TRBV5-1 to TRBJ1-1; TRBD1 matches at 7 bases. CDR3 length equals 15 residues. V was pared by 2 bases and J by 0 bases, with 4 bases of the junction left unmatched. The germline V gene has CDR1 SGHRS and CDR2 YFSETQ. CDR3 nucleotides: TGCGCCAGCAGCTTTCACAGGGGAGTGAACACTGAAGCTTTCTTT. Residues: CASSFHRGVNTEAFF.

This clone showed up just a few times. The V gene is TRBV6-1, the J gene TRBJ1-2, with D hard to call. Trimming cost V 3 bases and J 5 bases, with 7 bases left between them. Per the germline V gene, CDR1 is MNHNS and CDR2 is SASEGT. The CDR3 loop spans 12 amino acids. DNA for the CDR3: TGTGCCAGCAGTGATTCTGCGTATGGCTACACCTTC. Protein sequence: CASSDSAYGYTF.

V gene TRBV9 combines with J gene TRBJ2-3; 15 bases are a match to TRBD2. Germline loops: CDR1 SGDLS, CDR2 YYNGEE. V trimming: 0 bases; J trimming: 4 bases; junction bases outside the gene matches: 3. This CDR3 region has 17 residues. The DNA of the CDR3 is TGTGCCAGCAGCGTAGGGACTAGCGGGAGGGCCGCAGATACGCAGTATTTT. This translates into CASSVGTSGRAADTQYF. Combining the CDR3 with reference TRBV9 and TRBJ2-3 gives the whole variable domain DSGVTQTPKHLITATGQRVTLRCSPRSGDLSVYWYQQSLDQGLQFLIQYYNGEERAKGNILERFSAQQFPDLHSELNLSSLELGDSALYFCASSVGTSGRAADTQYFGPGTRLTVL.

This clone appeared once. V and J are TRBV19 and TRBJ1-2; 7 bases fit TRBD1. J lost 4 bases, V lost 3 bases, and 8 bases had no gene match. This CDR3 region has 15 residues. CDR1 is LNHDA, CDR2 SQIVND, per germline (reference sequence). CDR3 sequence (DNA): TGTGCCAGTAGTATCCGTCTACAGGGGAGCTATGGCTACACCTTC. As protein: CASSIRLQGSYGYTF.

The genes are TRBV5-1 and TRBJ2-2; D may be TRBD2 (5 bases). The CDR3 loop spans 15 amino acids. Looked up from germline, CDR1 is SGHRS and CDR2 is YFSETQ. V gave up 1 base and J gave up 1 base, with 8 bases separating them. The chain's CDR3 is CASSLIEGNTGELFF. CDR3 bases: TGCGCCAGCAGCTTGATTGAGGGGAACACCGGGGAGCTGTTTTTT.

This rearrangement joins TRBV7-3 to TRBJ1-2; 7 positions match TRBD1. Per germline, CDR1 SGHTA and CDR2 FQGTGA. This CDR3 has 16 amino acids. The trim removed 0 bases at V and 2 bases at J, leaving 6 bases unmatched. DNA of the CDR3: TGTGCCAGCAGCTTAACGGGGAGACAGGGCAACTATGGCTACACCTTC. It translates to CASSLTGRQGNYGYTF. The full variable domain, its missing parts supplied by reference TRBV7-3 and TRBJ1-2, is GAGVSQTPSNKVTEKGKYVELRCDPISGHTALYWYRQSLGQGPEFLIYFQGTGAADDSGLPNDRFFAVRPEGSVSTLKIQRTERGDSAVYLCASSLTGRQGNYGYTFGSGTRLTVV.

This clone was observed a few times. The chain joins TRBV6-1 to TRBJ2-5; 7 positions agree with TRBD1. The V gene's germline CDR1 is MNHNS and CDR2 SASEGT. The CDR3 length is 15 residues. Trimming removed 5 bases from V and 4 bases from J; junction bases left unmatched: 10. For the CDR3, the DNA is TGTGCCAGCAGTTCCCGGTCAGGGGGACGAGAGACCCAGTACTTC. Protein: CASSSRSGGRETQYF.

This CDR3 is CASSPGKGSSYGYTF. The CDR3 nucleotides are TGTGCCAGCTCCCCTGGGAAGGGGTCCTCGTATGGCTACACCTTC. The chain employs TRBV18 and TRBJ1-2, with D tentatively TRBD1 (5 bases). The germline V and J ends were trimmed by 6 bases and 5 bases, with 19 bases remaining between them. Per germline, CDR1 KGHSH and CDR2 LQKENI. The CDR3 contains 15 residues.

The chain links TRBV11-2 to TRBJ1-2; 7 bases map to TRBD1. V lost 4 bases to trimming and J lost 5 bases; unmatched junction nucleotides: 19. The germline gives CDR1 SGHAT, CDR2 FQNNGV. This CDR3 is built from 18 residues. The CDR3 DNA sequence: TGTGCCAGCAGCTCGTCAACCGGGACAGACGGAGGGTTGTATGGCTACACCTTC. It codes for CASSSSTGTDGGLYGYTF.

CDR3 in amino acids: CASSEDRGVGNTEAFF. In DNA, the CDR3 is TGCGCCAGCAGCGAGGACAGGGGAGTTGGGAACACTGAAGCTTTCTTT. The chain has TRBV5-1 and TRBJ1-1, with 9 bases lining up with TRBD1. The CDR3 totals 16 residues. In germline, CDR1 is SGHRS, CDR2 YFSETQ. The V segment lost 4 bases and the J segment 1 base; nucleotides outside the gene matches: 8.

The chain combines TRBV25-1 with TRBJ1-4; tentative D call: TRBD1 (6 bases). Trimming took 3 bases from V and 7 from J, leaving 12 bases between them. Per the germline V gene, CDR1 is MGHDK and CDR2 is SYGVNS. CDR3 length: 14 residues. CDR3: CASSDGQGTEKLFF. CDR3 coding DNA: TGTGCCAGCAGTGACGGGCAGGGGACTGAAAAACTGTTTTTT. Using reference TRBV25-1 and TRBJ1-4 for the parts outside the CDR3, the full variable domain is EADIYQTPRYLVIGTGKKITLECSQTMGHDKMYWYQQDPGMELHLIHYSYGVNSTEKGDLSSESTVSRIRTEHFPLTLESARPSHTSQYLCASSDGQGTEKLFFGSGTQLSVL.